This T cell receptor (beta chain) emerged from a study of blood T cells in healthy people across ages. A second PCR, run for about 7 to 12 cycles, used a sample-barcoded 5' primer plus a J-beta primer mix. TCRdb re-analysed the 5' RACE reads in MiXCR, keeping a single row per CDR3 protein. The data show about 1.1 million distinct CDR3 sequences, roughly two fifths seen once. As for this clonotype: The antigen is unknown.

Investigators took 8 to 10 milliliters of peripheral blood from every donor. Study-wide findings and caveats: The study could not conclusively compare naive and antigen-experienced cells, given its unsorted PBMCs.

The receptor was isolated from a man younger than 35 in good health. Sequencing input: blood.

The CDR3 coding sequence is TGTGCCAGCAGCTTAAGAGCGGGGGGCATCAGTGAGCAGTTCTTC. Translated: CASSLRAGGISEQFF. The chain couples TRBV7-2 to TRBJ2-1; 9 nucleotides match TRBD2. Germline V gene lookup returns CDR1 SGHTA and CDR2 FQGNSA. The CDR3 sequence is 15 residues long. V trimming: 2 bases; J trimming: 9 bases; junction bases outside the gene matches: 8.